This T cell receptor beta chain was captured by sequencing in a study of identical twins. TCRdb passed the 5' RACE reads through MiXCR, listing each CDR3 protein once. The sample includes roughly 470,000 distinct CDR3 sequences, 13% to 15% of them seen just once. Germline loops: CDR1 LGHNA, CDR2 YSLEER. The CDR3 loop spans 17 amino acids. V shed 0 bases, J shed 6 bases, and the junction held 10 bases outside the gene matches. The data were also submitted as part of a second study, on yellow fever vaccine responses in identical twins.

The sequencing sample was made of CD4+ T cells sorted from blood. V and J are TRBV4-3 and TRBJ2-5, with 10 bases that match TRBD2. The sequence was obtained from a woman between 18 and 29 years old in good health. CDR3 DNA sequence: TGCGCCAGCAGCCAAGACGTGGAAGCGGGAGGGCACAAGACCCAGTACTTC. Translating it yields CASSQDVEAGGHKTQYF.